The clone carrying this T cell receptor (beta chain) has at least ten counts. The antigen is not known. This sample was taken from a study of T cells in Graves' hyperthyroidism and ophthalmopathy. General observations from the study: Ophthalmopathy, as predicted by the model, came a median 6.5 months after the prediction.

V dropped 8 bases and J dropped 1 base, with 9 bases sitting between them. This CDR3 spans 13 amino acids. The germline V gene encodes CDR1 SNHLY and CDR2 FYNNEI. Amplified TCR beta CDR3 regions derived from RNA transcripts. An initial round of RT-PCR targeting the TCR CDR3 relied on the HTBI primer set. TCRdb redid the calling of the multiplex PCR reads with MiXCR, one entry per CDR3 protein. The sample gives hundreds of thousands of distinct CDR3 sequences, 45% of which show up once; 7% to 7.5% is in the top ten. The sequenced sample consisted of peripheral blood or thyroid tissue (not recorded which). This rearrangement joins TRBV2 to TRBJ1-5, with D uncertain. The clonotype comes from an adult man with Graves' disease, either hyperthyroidism or ophthalmopathy (not recorded which). CDR3 coding DNA: TGTGCCAGCTGGGGTGAAAGCAATCAGCCCCAGCATTTT. This encodes CASWGESNQPQHF. Based on the CDR3 plus reference TRBV2 and TRBJ1-5, the full variable domain is EPEVTQTPSHQVTQMGQEVILRCVPISNHLYFYWYRQILGQKVEFLVSFYNNEISEKSEIFDDQFSVERPDGSNFTLKIRSTKLEDSAMYFCASWGESNQPQHFGDGTRLSIL.